The rows below give T cell receptor beta chains drawn from one sample of a study of T cell changes during pregnancy in multiple sclerosis. Clones were sequenced by immunoSEQ multiplex PCR, and TCRdb holds only the in-frame ones, with some missing. In the table there are about 89,000 clones, about 92% of which are singletons. The specimen was peripheral blood, collected after pregnancy. These receptor sequences come from a female donor in good health, enrolled as a control in a pregnancy study. CDR3s include the opening cysteine and the closing phenylalanine or tryptophan. D genes are given only for firm matches. Size is stated for part of the rows, as once, few or many counts, or as a class when the clone is expanded.

V,J,D,size,DNA,CDR3
TRBV6-6,TRBJ2-3,TRBD2,NA,TGTGCCAGCAATAAAGCGGGGGGGCCCGATACGCAGTATTTT,CASNKAGGPDTQYF
TRBV6-5,TRBJ2-7,NA,NA,TGTGCCAGCAGTTACTCCCAGGGGAGGGACGAGCAGTACTTC,CASSYSQGRDEQYF
TRBV6-1,TRBJ1-4,NA,NA,TGTGCCAGCAGTGAAATAGGGCAGGGCCGTGGAAAACTGTTTTTT,CASSEIGQGRGKLFF
TRBV6-5,TRBJ1-1,TRBD1,NA,TGTGCCAGCAGTCGGGACCGACAGGGTGAAGCTTTCTTT,CASSRDRQGEAFF
TRBV7-9,TRBJ1-1,NA,NA,TGTGCCAGCAGCTTGACAGGGAACACTGAAGCTTTCTTT,CASSLTGNTEAFF
TRBV25-1,TRBJ1-6,TRBD1,NA,TGTGCCAGCAGTGTGGGACAGGGTAGTTCACCCCTCCACTTT,CASSVGQGSSPLHF
TRBV11-2,TRBJ1-1,NA,NA,TGTGCCAGCAGCTCCGACAGGAACACTGAAGCTTTCTTT,CASSSDRNTEAFF
TRBV28,TRBJ2-4,NA,NA,TGTGCCAGCAGAACAGGGACCATTCAGTACTTC,CASRTGTIQYF
TRBV5-4,TRBJ2-7,TRBD2,NA,TGTGCCAGCCTACTAGCGGGAGTCGGCGAGCAGTACTTC,CASLLAGVGEQYF
TRBV2,TRBJ2-1,NA,once,TGTGCCAGCAGTACCTTTGCGGGGTTATACAATGAGCAGTTCTTC,CASSTFAGLYNEQFF
TRBV18,TRBJ2-7,NA,NA,TGTGCCAGCTCACCTACATCTACCTCGGGCTACGAGCAGTACTTC,CASSPTSTSGYEQYF
TRBV13,TRBJ2-1,NA,NA,TGTGCCAGCAGCTCACTAGCTAAGCGCCCAAGGGGCTACAATGAGCAGTTCTTC,CASSSLAKRPRGYNEQFF
TRBV7-9,TRBJ1-1,NA,NA,TGTGCCAGCAGCTTAATCAGGGCCGGCACTGAAGCTTTCTTT,CASSLIRAGTEAFF
TRBV19,TRBJ2-3,TRBD1,NA,TGTGCCAGTAGTACCCCGGACAGGGGGATAACAGATACGCAGTATTTT,CASSTPDRGITDTQYF
TRBV7-2,TRBJ1-1,TRBD1,NA,TGTGCCAGCAGCTTCCCCGGGACAGGATTGAACACTGAAGCTTTCTTT,CASSFPGTGLNTEAFF
TRBV27,TRBJ2-7,NA,NA,TGTGCCAGCAAGGAAAGGACAGCAACCTCCTACGAGCAGTACTTC,CASKERTATSYEQYF
TRBV7-2,TRBJ1-1,NA,NA,TGTGCCAGCAGGGGGTGGAGGCTAGGGACTGAAGCTTTCTTT,CASRGWRLGTEAFF
TRBV5-1,TRBJ1-1,TRBD1,NA,TGCGCCAGCAGCCCCGGGACAGCTAACACTGAAGCTTTCTTT,CASSPGTANTEAFF
TRBV7-6,TRBJ2-1,NA,NA,TGTGCCAGCAGCTTACGTCTCTGGGCTAACTCCTACAATGAGCAGTTCTTC,CASSLRLWANSYNEQFF
TRBV7-2,TRBJ2-5,TRBD2,once,TGTGCCAGCAGCTTACGTCCTAGCGGGAGGACCAATCTAAAAGAGACCCAGTACTTC,CASSLRPSGRTNLKETQYF
TRBV5-8,TRBJ1-2,NA,NA,TGTGCCAGCAGCTTGGCCCCGGCAGGGGATGGCTACACCTTC,CASSLAPAGDGYTF
TRBV30,TRBJ1-2,NA,NA,TGTGCCTGGAGCCGAGATCGACAGGCGTACGCCACAAACTATGGCTACACCTTC,CAWSRDRQAYATNYGYTF
TRBV4-1,TRBJ2-1,TRBD2,NA,TGCGCCAGCAGCCAAGATACAGCGGGAGGGCCTGGAGAAGAGCAGTTCTTC,CASSQDTAGGPGEEQFF
TRBV5-6,TRBJ1-1,NA,NA,TGTGCCAGCAGCTCCGTAGGGGACTTCAAAGCTTTCTTT,CASSSVGDFKAFF
TRBV15,TRBJ2-1,NA,NA,TGTGCCACCAGCAGTGCCAGTCTCCGGACAGACGAGCAGTTCTTC,CATSSASLRTDEQFF
TRBV5-1,TRBJ1-3,NA,NA,TGCGCCAGCAGGAGGGAACTCTCTGGAAACACCATATATTTT,CASRRELSGNTIYF
TRBV21-1,TRBJ2-2,NA,NA,TGTGCCAGCAGCAACGGGGAAGCGGGCCGTCTAGGACAGAACACCGGGGAGCTGTTTTTT,CASSNGEAGRLGQNTGELFF
TRBV6-5,TRBJ1-4,NA,NA,TGTGCCAGCAGTCGCCGGGGGGGGCAGAATGAAAAACTGTTTTTT,CASSRRGGQNEKLFF
TRBV2,TRBJ1-2,NA,NA,TGTGCCAGCTATTCGGTCCTGTCAGGCGCGTATGGCTACACCTTC,CASYSVLSGAYGYTF
TRBV10-3,TRBJ1-4,NA,NA,TGTGCCATCAGTGAGTCGGGCAGGGCTGAAAAACTGTTTTTT,CAISESGRAEKLFF
TRBV7-8,TRBJ2-1,NA,NA,TGTGCCAGCAGCTTAGGACTAAATGAGCAGTTCTTC,CASSLGLNEQFF